This T cell receptor (beta chain) was identified during a study of human versus mouse CDR3 diversity and MHC coevolution. Regarding the study as a whole: Over 5 MHC II alleles selected the human T cells. Clonal inequality was lowest in most of the three human donors. By iCHAO1, human TCR beta clonotypes numbered about 1.5 million, the most.

Naive CD4 T cells were sorted as CD45RO-negative, CD62L-positive. Comments on this clone: The antigen remains undetermined.

CDR3 length: 16 amino acids. The assay was immunoSEQ multiplex PCR, and TCRdb's table has in-frame clones only and misses some. The sample holds tens of thousands of clones, about 93% seen once. The chain joins TRBV21-1 to TRBJ2-7; TRBD2 is the table's D call and was not checked against the DNA. TRBV21-1 is an annotated pseudogene. This receptor was obtained from a person aged 55 to 75 in good health. Sequencing was done on a sample of naive CD4+ T cells from blood. Subset: CD45RO-negative CD62L-positive naive CD4 T cells. The CDR3 DNA is TGTGCCAGCTCCCATACCGGAGCGGGAGACCCCTACGAGCAGTACTTC. Protein: CASSHTGAGDPYEQYF.